This T cell receptor (beta chain) was sequenced in a study of blood T cell repertoires in COVID-19. V was clipped by 5 bases and J by 0 bases, with 14 bases between them. Germline CDR1 SGHTA, CDR2 FQGNSA. The CDR3 is 15 residues long. Assay used: immunoSEQ multiplex PCR; TCRdb lists only in-frame clones, some missing. The repertoire holds some 51,000 clones, with approximately 90% as singletons. The J gene is TRBJ2-7, the V gene TRBV7-2; a weak D match, TRBD2 (6 bases). The sequence was obtained from a man aged 35 to 55 with acute or convalescent COVID-19. The source material was peripheral blood. The CDR3 protein is CASSILAESSYEQYF. The CDR3 region has the DNA TGTGCCAGCAGCATATTAGCGGAGAGCTCCTACGAGCAGTACTTC.